These T cell receptor beta chains were read from a single sample in a study of cytomegalovirus exposure and HLA in healthy donors. Measured with immunoSEQ multiplex PCR; TCRdb has only the in-frame clones, and not every one. The table has under 130,000 clones, roughly three quarters seen once. The material sequenced was PBMCs. These receptors all stem from a man aged 25 to 45 in good health and CMV-seronegative. Each CDR3 is given with its conserved first and last residue. Fields, in order: V gene, D gene, J gene, clone size, CDR3 DNA, CDR3 protein. The D gene is left open where the match is weak. Clone size is not always given. Where it is, it says once, few, many or a class for expanded clones.

V: TRBV9
D: -
J: TRBJ1-6
size: -
DNA: TGTGCCAGCAGCGTAAGGGGGATAGCATCCTATAATTCACCCCTCCACTTT
CDR3: CASSVRGIASYNSPLHF

V: TRBV19
D: -
J: TRBJ2-3
size: -
DNA: TGTGCCAGTAGTCACCGGACGACGAGCGGTAGCACAGATACGCAGTATTTT
CDR3: CASSHRTTSGSTDTQYF

V: TRBV28
D: TRBD1
J: TRBJ1-2
size: -
DNA: TGTGCCAGCAGTACGACAGGGGCTGGAAACTATGGCTACACCTTC
CDR3: CASSTTGAGNYGYTF

V: TRBV28
D: -
J: TRBJ1-5
size: -
DNA: TGTGCCAGCAGCCGTTCAAAACCGGGACACCTGAGCAATCAGCCCCAGCATTTT
CDR3: CASSRSKPGHLSNQPQHF

V: TRBV4-3
D: -
J: TRBJ2-6
size: -
DNA: TGCGCCAGCAGCCCTCAGGGCTCTGGGGCCAACGTCCTGACTTTC
CDR3: CASSPQGSGANVLTF

V: TRBV5-1
D: -
J: TRBJ2-1
size: -
DNA: TGCGCCAGCAGCTTTTCCTATGAGCAGTTCTTC
CDR3: CASSFSYEQFF

V: TRBV4-3
D: -
J: TRBJ1-2
size: few
DNA: TGCGCCAGCAGCCAAGAGGGGGGGGCAGGGACTAGTGGCTACACCTTC
CDR3: CASSQEGGAGTSGYTF

V: TRBV25-1
D: -
J: TRBJ2-2
size: -
DNA: TGTGCCAGCAGTGAAGGACAGCTGAACACCGGGGAGCTGTTTTTT
CDR3: CASSEGQLNTGELFF

V: TRBV19
D: TRBD1
J: TRBJ2-7
size: -
DNA: TGTGCCAGTAGTACGGCCGGGACAGGAGGTTACGAGCAGTACTTC
CDR3: CASSTAGTGGYEQYF

V: TRBV5-1
D: TRBD2
J: TRBJ2-5
size: few
DNA: TGCGCCAGCAGCTTGGCCGGGACTAGCGGGGAGACCCAGTACTTC
CDR3: CASSLAGTSGETQYF

V: TRBV7-2
D: -
J: TRBJ1-1
size: once
DNA: TGTGCCAGCAGCTTAGAAAGGGGGAACACTGAAGCTTTCTTT
CDR3: CASSLERGNTEAFF

V: TRBV19
D: TRBD1
J: TRBJ2-5
size: -
DNA: TGTGCCAGTAGGTCGGGACAGCAAGAGACCCAGTACTTC
CDR3: CASRSGQQETQYF

V: TRBV6-5
D: -
J: TRBJ1-2
size: -
DNA: TGTGCCAGCAGTTACGTTGGAGGAAGCTATGGCTACACCTTC
CDR3: CASSYVGGSYGYTF

V: TRBV4-2
D: -
J: TRBJ2-2
size: few
DNA: TGTGCCAGCAGCCAAGTTACAGGGAACACCGGGGAGCTGTTTTTT
CDR3: CASSQVTGNTGELFF

V: TRBV30
D: TRBD1
J: TRBJ1-2
size: -
DNA: TGTGCCTGGAGTGTCCCGGACAGGGAAATGTGGGGCTACACTTTC
CDR3: CAWSVPDREMWGYTF

V: TRBV7-9
D: -
J: TRBJ2-2
size: -
DNA: TGTGCCAGCAGCCCCCGAGGGTCGAACACCGGGGAGCTGTTTTTT
CDR3: CASSPRGSNTGELFF

V: TRBV6-5
D: TRBD2
J: TRBJ2-7
size: few
DNA: TGTGCCAGCAGTTACGAGGGAGGGAGCGAGCAGTACTTC
CDR3: CASSYEGGSEQYF

V: TRBV5-6
D: TRBD1
J: TRBJ2-1
size: -
DNA: TGTGCCAGCAGCCCTGACCGGGACAGACCATACAATGAGCAGTTCTTC
CDR3: CASSPDRDRPYNEQFF

V: TRBV2
D: -
J: TRBJ1-2
size: few
DNA: TGTGCCAGCAGGGGGCAGGGTAATGGCTACACCTTC
CDR3: CASRGQGNGYTF

V: TRBV13
D: TRBD1
J: TRBJ2-5
size: -
DNA: TGTGCCAGCAGCTTTGACAGGGGCTCGCTGGGCCGAGAGACCCAGTACTTC
CDR3: CASSFDRGSLGRETQYF

V: TRBV21-1
D: -
J: TRBJ1-5
size: few
DNA: TGTGCCAGCAGCATCTGTTGGACAGGGTCGAGCAATCAGCCCCAGCATTTT
CDR3: CASSICWTGSSNQPQHF